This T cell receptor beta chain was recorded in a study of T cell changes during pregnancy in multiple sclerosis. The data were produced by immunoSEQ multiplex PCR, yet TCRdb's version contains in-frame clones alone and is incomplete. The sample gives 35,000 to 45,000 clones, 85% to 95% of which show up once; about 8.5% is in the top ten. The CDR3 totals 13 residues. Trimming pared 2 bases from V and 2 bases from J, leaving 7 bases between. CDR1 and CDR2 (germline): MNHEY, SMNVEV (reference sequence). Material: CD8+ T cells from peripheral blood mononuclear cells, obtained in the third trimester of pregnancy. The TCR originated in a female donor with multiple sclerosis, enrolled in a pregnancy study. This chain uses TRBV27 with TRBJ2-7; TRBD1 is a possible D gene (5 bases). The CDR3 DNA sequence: TGTGCCAGCAGTTTAAGGGGCCCCTACGAGCAGTACTTC. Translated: CASSLRGPYEQYF.